The 10 T cell receptor beta chains below come from one sample, sequenced in a study of blood T cell repertoires in COVID-19 (dated by TCRdb to about 2020). The library was generated by the immunoSEQ multiplex PCR assay. Held by TCRdb, this immuneACCESS table contains in-frame sequences only and omits some clones. Under half of the omission traces to an unresolved V gene where checked; the cause of the rest is unknown. For this sample there are 150,000 to 200,000 clones; roughly 77% appear just once. Clones ranked in the top ten supply roughly 17% of the sample. Material for sequencing was PBMCs or T cells enriched from blood (not recorded which). The receptors were gathered from a woman aged 45-65 years with acute COVID-19.

The chain carries TRBV19 and TRBJ1-5; 7 nucleotides match TRBD1. The CDR3 totals 14 residues. Germline CDR1 reads LNHDA; CDR2 reads SQIVND (reference sequence). The V gene end was trimmed by 11 bases and the J gene end by 3 bases; junction bases not matched to a gene: 10. The CDR3 DNA follows: TGTGCCGGATCAGACAGGGAGGTCAATCAGCCCCAGCATTTT. Its translation: CAGSDREVNQPQHF.

This sequence joins TRBV3-1 (or the pseudogene TRBV3-2) and TRBJ2-1, with 7 bases that match TRBD1. This CDR3 region has 17 residues. V shed 4 bases, J shed 4 bases, and the junction held 13 bases outside the gene matches. The germline V gene has CDR1 LGHDT and CDR2 YNNKEL (reference sequence). CDR3 residues: CASSRQGGPGHYNEQFF. CDR3 bases: TGTGCCAGCAGCCGACAAGGGGGCCCAGGGCATTACAATGAGCAGTTCTTC.

The chain has TRBV2 and TRBJ1-6; the D gene is possibly TRBD1 (6 bases). V was cut by 6 bases and J by 7 bases, with 10 bases left in between. CDR3 length: 13 amino acids. Germline CDR1 SNHLY, CDR2 FYNNEI. The DNA of the CDR3 is TGTGCCAGCAGGGACAGCAGAAATTCACCCCTCCACTTT. This codes for CASRDSRNSPLHF. Filled out from reference TRBV2 and TRBJ1-6, the complete variable domain reads EPEVTQTPSHQVTQMGQEVILRCVPISNHLYFYWYRQILGQKVEFLVSFYNNEISEKSEIFDDQFSVERPDGSNFTLKIRSTKLEDSAMYFCASRDSRNSPLHFGNGTRLTVT.

The CDR3 coding sequence is TGTGCCAGCAGTGTGTGGCAGGGCACTGAAGCTTTCTTT. Translation gives CASSVWQGTEAFF. This chain uses TRBV2 with TRBJ1-1, with a weak D call TRBD1 (5 bases). The CDR3 has 13 residues. Germline values: CDR1 SNHLY, CDR2 FYNNEI. The V and J ends lost 4 bases and 4 bases respectively, with 10 bases between them.

This chain links TRBV21-1 with TRBJ2-3; TRBD2, as called in the table, went unchecked against the DNA. TRBV21-1 is a pseudogene. CDR3 size: 19 residues. CDR3 in amino acids: CASSKDPAGAPEPADTQYF. The CDR3 region has the DNA TGTGCCAGCAGCAAAGACCCAGCGGGGGCACCGGAGCCAGCCGATACGCAGTATTTT.

This chain uses TRBV7-2 with TRBJ2-7; 10 bases are a match to TRBD1. The V gene end was trimmed by 1 base and the J gene end by 3 bases; junction bases not matched to a gene: 3. Per germline, CDR1 SGHTA and CDR2 FQGNSA. The CDR3 extends over 15 amino acids. The CDR3 nucleotides are TGTGCCAGCAGCTTAGGTGGACAGGGGGTCTACGAGCAGTACGTC. Protein product: CASSLGGQGVYEQYV.

J is TRBJ1-1 and V is TRBV12-3 or TRBV12-4; D not certain. Trimming shortened V by 4 bases and J by 4 bases, and 10 bases separated the two germline ends. The CDR3 spans 13 residues. DNA for the CDR3: TGTGCCAGCAGTTCTCCCGGCGGCACTGAAGCTTTCTTT. Amino acids: CASSSPGGTEAFF.

This rearrangement joins TRBV3-1 (or the pseudogene TRBV3-2) to TRBJ2-7; 8 positions agree with TRBD2. V was pared by 1 base and J by 4 bases, with 6 bases of the junction left unmatched. This CDR3 has 15 amino acids. In germline, CDR1 is LGHDT, CDR2 YNNKEL (reference sequence). CDR3 bases: TGTGCCAGCAGCCAAGCGCCAGCGGGGGTATACGAGCAGTACGTC. This gives the protein CASSQAPAGVYEQYV.

The rearrangement joins TRBV25-1 to TRBJ2-1; the D is unclear. Between the trimmed V and J ends, which lost 7 bases and 5 bases, there was a span of 6 bases. This CDR3 is 11 amino acids long. Germline V gene data show CDR1 as MGHDK and CDR2 as SYGVNS. CDR3 bases: TGTGCCAGCACCATCCACAATGAGCAGTTCTTC. Protein sequence: CASTIHNEQFF.

This clone was observed a few times. The J gene is TRBJ1-6, the V gene TRBV4-1; TRBD1 agrees at 11 bases. The germline V gene encodes CDR1 MGHRA and CDR2 YSYEKL. The CDR3 spans 16 residues. The V segment lost 4 bases and the J segment 9 bases; nucleotides outside the gene matches: 8. CDR3 DNA sequence: TGCGCCAGCAGCCTAACTGGACAGGGGGCATCTTCACCCCTCCACTTT. It yields the protein CASSLTGQGASSPLHF.